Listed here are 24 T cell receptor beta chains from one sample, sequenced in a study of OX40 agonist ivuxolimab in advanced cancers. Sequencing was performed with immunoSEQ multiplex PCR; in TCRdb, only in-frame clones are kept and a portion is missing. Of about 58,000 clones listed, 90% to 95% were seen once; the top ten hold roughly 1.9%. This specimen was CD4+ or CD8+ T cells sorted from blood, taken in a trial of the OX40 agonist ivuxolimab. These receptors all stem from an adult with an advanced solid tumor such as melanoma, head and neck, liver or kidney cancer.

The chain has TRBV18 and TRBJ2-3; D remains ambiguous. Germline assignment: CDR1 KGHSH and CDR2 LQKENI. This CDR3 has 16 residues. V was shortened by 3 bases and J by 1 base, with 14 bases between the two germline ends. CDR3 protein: CASSPFDGLGTDTQYF. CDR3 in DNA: TGTGCCAGCTCACCGTTCGATGGGCTAGGCACAGATACGCAGTATTTT.

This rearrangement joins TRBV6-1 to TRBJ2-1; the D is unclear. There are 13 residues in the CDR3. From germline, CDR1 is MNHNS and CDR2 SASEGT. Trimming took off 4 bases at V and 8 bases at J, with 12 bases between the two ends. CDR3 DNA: TGTGCCAGCAGTGGAGCCCATGGGGATGAGCAGTTCTTC. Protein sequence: CASSGAHGDEQFF.

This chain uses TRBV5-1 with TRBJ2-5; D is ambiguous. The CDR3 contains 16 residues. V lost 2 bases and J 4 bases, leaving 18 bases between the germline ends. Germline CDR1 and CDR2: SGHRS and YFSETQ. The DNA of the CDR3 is TGCGCCAGCAGCTTTAGTCCTGAGCTCGTCGGAGAGACCCAGTACTTC. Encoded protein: CASSFSPELVGETQYF.

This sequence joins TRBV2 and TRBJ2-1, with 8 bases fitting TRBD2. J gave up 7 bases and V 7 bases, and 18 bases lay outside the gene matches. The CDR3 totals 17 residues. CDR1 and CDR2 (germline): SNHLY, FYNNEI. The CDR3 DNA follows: TGTGCCAGCACCGCACTCCAAGGGGGACTAGTACGGAATGAGCAGTTCTTC. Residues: CASTALQGGLVRNEQFF.

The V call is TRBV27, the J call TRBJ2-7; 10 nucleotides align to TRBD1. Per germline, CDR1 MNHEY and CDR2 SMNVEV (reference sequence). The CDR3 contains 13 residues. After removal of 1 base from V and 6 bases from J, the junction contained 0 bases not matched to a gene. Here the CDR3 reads CASSLWTGGEQYF. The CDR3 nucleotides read TGTGCCAGCAGTTTATGGACAGGGGGCGAGCAGTACTTC.

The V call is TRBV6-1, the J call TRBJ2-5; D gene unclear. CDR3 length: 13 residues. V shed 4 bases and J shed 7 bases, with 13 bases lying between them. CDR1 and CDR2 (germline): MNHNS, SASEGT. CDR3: CASSAGIDVTQYF. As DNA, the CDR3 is TGTGCCAGCAGTGCTGGGATCGATGTGACCCAGTACTTC.

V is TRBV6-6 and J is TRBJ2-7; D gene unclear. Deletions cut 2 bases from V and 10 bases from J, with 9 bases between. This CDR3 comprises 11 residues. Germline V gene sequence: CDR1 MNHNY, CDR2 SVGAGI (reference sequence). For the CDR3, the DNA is TGTGCCAGCAGTTACAACGAGATCCAGTACTTC. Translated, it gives CASSYNEIQYF.

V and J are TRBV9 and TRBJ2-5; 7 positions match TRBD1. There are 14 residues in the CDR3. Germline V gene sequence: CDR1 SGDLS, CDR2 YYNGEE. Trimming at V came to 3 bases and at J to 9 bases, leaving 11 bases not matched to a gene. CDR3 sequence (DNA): TGTGCCAGCAGCGACCGGACAGGCCCCGGGGCCCAGTACTTC. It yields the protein CASSDRTGPGAQYF. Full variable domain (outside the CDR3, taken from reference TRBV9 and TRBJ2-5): DSGVTQTPKHLITATGQRVTLRCSPRSGDLSVYWYQQSLDQGLQFLIQYYNGEERAKGNILERFSAQQFPDLHSELNLSSLELGDSALYFCASSDRTGPGAQYFGPGTRLLVL.

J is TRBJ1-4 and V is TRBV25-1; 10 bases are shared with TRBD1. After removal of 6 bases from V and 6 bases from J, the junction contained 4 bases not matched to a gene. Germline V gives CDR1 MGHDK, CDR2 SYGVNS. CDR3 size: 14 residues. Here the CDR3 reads CASRRTGGDEKLFF. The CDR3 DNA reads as TGTGCCAGCAGGAGGACAGGGGGTGATGAAAAACTGTTTTTT.

In DNA, the CDR3 is TGTGCCAGCAGTTCGGGACTAGCGGGACGATTTAGCTCCTACGAGCAGTACTTC. Translated: CASSSGLAGRFSSYEQYF. The chain employs TRBV11-2 and TRBJ2-7; 13 nucleotides agree with TRBD2. This CDR3 is built from 18 residues. The V and J ends lost 6 bases and 0 bases, in that order; junction bases with no gene match: 11. The germline CDR1 and CDR2 sequences are SGHAT and FQNNGV. Based on the CDR3 plus reference TRBV11-2 and TRBJ2-7, the full variable domain is EAGVAQSPRYKIIEKRQSVAFWCNPISGHATLYWYQQILGQGPKLLIQFQNNGVVDDSQLPKDRFSAERLKGVDSTLKIQPAKLEDSAVYLCASSSGLAGRFSSYEQYFGPGTRLTVT.

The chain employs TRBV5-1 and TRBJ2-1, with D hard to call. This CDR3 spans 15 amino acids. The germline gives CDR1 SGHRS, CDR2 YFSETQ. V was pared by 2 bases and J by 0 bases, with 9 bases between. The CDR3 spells CASSFLSGSYNEQFF. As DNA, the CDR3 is TGCGCCAGCAGCTTCCTTTCCGGCTCCTACAATGAGCAGTTCTTC.

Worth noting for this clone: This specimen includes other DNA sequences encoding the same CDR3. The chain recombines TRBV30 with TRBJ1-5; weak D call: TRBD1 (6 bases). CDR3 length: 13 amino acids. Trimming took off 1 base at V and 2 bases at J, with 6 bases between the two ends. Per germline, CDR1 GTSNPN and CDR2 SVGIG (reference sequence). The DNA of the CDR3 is TGTGCCTGGAGTGGACAGGGCAATCAGCCCCAGCATTTT. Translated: CAWSGQGNQPQHF.

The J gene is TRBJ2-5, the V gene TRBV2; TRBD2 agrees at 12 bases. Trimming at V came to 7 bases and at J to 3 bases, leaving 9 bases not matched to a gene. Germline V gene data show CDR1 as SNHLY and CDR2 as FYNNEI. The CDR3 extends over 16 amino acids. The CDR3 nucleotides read TGTGCCAGCACCCCTCAAAGACTAGCGGGGGAAGAGACCCAGTACTTC. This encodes CASTPQRLAGEETQYF.

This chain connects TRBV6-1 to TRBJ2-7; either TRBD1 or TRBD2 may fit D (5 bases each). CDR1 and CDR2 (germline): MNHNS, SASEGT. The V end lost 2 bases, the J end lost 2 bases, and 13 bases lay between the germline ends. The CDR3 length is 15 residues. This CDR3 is CASSELSGPPYEQYF. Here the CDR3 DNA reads TGTGCCAGCAGTGAACTATCGGGACCTCCCTACGAGCAGTACTTC.

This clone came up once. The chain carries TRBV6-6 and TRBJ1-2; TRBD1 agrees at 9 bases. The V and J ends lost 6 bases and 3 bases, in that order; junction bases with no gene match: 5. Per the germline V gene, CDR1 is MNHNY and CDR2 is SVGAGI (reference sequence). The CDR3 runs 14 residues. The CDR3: CASRPTGGDYGYTF. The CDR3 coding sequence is TGTGCCAGCAGGCCGACAGGGGGGGACTATGGCTACACCTTC.

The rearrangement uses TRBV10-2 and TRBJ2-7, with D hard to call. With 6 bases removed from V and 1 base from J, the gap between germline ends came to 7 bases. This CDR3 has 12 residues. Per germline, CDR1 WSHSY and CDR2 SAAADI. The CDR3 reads CASRQTSYEQYF. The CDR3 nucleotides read TGCGCCAGCAGACAGACGTCCTACGAGCAGTACTTC.

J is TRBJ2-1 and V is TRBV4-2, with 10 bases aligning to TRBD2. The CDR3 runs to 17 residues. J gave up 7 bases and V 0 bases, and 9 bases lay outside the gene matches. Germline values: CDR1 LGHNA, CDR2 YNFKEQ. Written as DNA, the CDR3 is TGTGCCAGCAGCCAAGATCCCAGCGGGAGGGTTAGTAATGAGCAGTTCTTC. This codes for CASSQDPSGRVSNEQFF.

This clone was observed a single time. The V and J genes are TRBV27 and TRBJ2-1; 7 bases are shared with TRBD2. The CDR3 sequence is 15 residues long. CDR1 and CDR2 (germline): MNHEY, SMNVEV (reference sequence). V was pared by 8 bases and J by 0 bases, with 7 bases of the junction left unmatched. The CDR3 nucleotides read TGTGCCAGCGGAGTACCGGGGGGCTCCTACAATGAGCAGTTCTTC. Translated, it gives CASGVPGGSYNEQFF.

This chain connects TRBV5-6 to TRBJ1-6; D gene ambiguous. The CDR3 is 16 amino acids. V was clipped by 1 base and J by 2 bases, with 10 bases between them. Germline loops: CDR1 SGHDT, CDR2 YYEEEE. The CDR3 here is CASSLYIGTYNSPLHF. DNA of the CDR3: TGTGCCAGCAGCTTGTATATAGGGACCTATAATTCACCCCTCCACTTT. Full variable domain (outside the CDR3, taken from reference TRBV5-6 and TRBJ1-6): DAGVTQSPTHLIKTRGQQVTLRCSPKSGHDTVSWYQQALGQGPQFIFQYYEEEERQRGNFPDRFSGHQFPNYSSELNVNALLLGDSALYLCASSLYIGTYNSPLHFGNGTRLTVT.

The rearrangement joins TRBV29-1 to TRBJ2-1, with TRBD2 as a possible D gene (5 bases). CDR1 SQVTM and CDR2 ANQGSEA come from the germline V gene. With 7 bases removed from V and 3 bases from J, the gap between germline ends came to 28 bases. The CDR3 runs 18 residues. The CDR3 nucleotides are TGCAGCGCCGTTTCCTCGTGGATGAGCGGTGTGCGCTACAATGAGCAGTTCTTC. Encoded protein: CSAVSSWMSGVRYNEQFF.

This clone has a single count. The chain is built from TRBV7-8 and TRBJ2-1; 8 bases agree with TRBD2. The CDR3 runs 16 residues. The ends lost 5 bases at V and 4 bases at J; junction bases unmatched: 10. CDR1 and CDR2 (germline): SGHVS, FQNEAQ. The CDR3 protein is CASSPLSGGPYNEQFF. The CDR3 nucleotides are TGTGCCAGCAGCCCCCTGTCGGGAGGGCCGTACAATGAGCAGTTCTTC. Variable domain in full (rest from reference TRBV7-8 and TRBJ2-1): GAGVSQSPRYKVAKRGQDVALRCDPISGHVSLFWYQQALGQGPEFLTYFQNEAQLDKSGLPSDRFFAERPEGSVSTLKIQRTQQEDSAVYLCASSPLSGGPYNEQFFGPGTRLTVL.

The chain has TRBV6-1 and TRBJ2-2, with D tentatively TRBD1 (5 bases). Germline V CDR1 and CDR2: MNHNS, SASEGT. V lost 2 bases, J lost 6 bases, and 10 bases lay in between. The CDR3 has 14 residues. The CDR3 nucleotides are TGTGCCAGCAGTGAACTACAGGTAGCCGGGGAGCTGTTTTTT. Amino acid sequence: CASSELQVAGELFF.

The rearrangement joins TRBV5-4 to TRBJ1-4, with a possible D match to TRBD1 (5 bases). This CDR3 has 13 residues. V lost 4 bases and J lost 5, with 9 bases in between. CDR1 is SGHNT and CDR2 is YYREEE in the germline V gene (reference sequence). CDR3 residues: CASSRQNNEKLFF. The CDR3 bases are TGTGCCAGCAGCCGACAGAACAATGAAAAACTGTTTTTT.

The CDR3 region has the DNA TGTGCCAGCAGTTTGACTAATTACGAGCAGTACTTC. The encoded protein is CASSLTNYEQYF. This chain uses TRBV28 with TRBJ2-7, with a weak D call TRBD2 (5 bases). The germline gives CDR1 MDHEN, CDR2 SYDVKM. This CDR3 is 12 amino acids long. V was clipped by 3 bases and J by 4 bases, with 7 bases between them.